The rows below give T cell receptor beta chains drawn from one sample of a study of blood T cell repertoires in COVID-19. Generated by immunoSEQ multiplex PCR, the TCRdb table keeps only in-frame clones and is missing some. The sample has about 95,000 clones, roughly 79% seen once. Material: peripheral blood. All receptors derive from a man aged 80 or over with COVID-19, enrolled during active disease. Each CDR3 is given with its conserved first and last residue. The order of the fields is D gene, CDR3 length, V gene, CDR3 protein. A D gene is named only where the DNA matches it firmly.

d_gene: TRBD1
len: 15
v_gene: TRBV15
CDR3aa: CATSGVATGAAEAFF

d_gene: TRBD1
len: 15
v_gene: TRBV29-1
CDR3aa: CSVDGRGTGLDGYTF

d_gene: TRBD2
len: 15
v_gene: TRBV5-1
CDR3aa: CASSFQREGTGELFF

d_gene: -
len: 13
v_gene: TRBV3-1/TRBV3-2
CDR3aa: CASSQTAGLGYTF

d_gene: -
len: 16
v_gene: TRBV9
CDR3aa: CASSPDITVDNSPLHF

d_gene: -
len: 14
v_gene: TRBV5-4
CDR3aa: CASSRYSGDYEQYF

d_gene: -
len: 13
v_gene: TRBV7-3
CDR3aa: CASSRDSQETQYF

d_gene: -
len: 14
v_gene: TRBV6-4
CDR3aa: CASSPDRVNTEAFF

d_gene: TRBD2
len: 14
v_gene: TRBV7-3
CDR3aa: CASSPSGGAETQYF

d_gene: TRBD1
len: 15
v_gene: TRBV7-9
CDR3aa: CASSPGGTGNTEAFF

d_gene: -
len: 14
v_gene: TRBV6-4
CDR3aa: CASRLEGKDTEAFF

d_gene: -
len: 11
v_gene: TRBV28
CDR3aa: CAIPSGDGYTF

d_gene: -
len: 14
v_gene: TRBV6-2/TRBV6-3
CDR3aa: CASSYAGVGTEAFF

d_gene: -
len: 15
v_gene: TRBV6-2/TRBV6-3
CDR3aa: CASSSIQVRNQPQHF

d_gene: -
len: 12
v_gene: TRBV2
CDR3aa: CAWGTYNYGYTF

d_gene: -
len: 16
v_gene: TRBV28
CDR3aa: CASSLGQVNRRETQYF

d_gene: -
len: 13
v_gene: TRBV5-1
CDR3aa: CASSLVGAAEAFF

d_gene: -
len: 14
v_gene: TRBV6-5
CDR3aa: CASSYSRVYNEQFF

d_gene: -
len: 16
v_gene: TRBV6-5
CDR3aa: CASSYNPGHRNTEAFF

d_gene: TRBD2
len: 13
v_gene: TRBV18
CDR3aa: CASSPELAGAQYF

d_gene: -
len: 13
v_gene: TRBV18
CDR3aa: CASSPDSDYGYTF

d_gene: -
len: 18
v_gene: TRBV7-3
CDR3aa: CASSLGRRTVIHNTEAFF

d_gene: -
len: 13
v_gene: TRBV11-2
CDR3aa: CASSLDRDLRVFF

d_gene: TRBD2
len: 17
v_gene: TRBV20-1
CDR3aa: CSASGTSGRRAQETQYF

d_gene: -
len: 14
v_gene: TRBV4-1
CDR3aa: CASSPLGVADTQYF

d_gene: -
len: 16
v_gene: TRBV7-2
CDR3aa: CASSDSMTVTHNEQFF

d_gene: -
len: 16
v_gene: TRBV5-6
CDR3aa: CASSFEQARNTGELFF

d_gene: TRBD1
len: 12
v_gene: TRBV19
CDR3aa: CASRAQGAEAFF

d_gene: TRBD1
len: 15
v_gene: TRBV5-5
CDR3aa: CASSFFQGASYEQYF

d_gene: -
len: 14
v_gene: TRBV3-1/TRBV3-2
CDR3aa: CASSQVQGNTEAFF

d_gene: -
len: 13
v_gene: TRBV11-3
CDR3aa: CASSPGTPGELFF

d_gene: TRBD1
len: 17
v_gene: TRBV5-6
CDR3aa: CASSFRTGGRNTGELFF

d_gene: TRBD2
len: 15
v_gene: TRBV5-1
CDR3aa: CASTLRLAGAETQYF

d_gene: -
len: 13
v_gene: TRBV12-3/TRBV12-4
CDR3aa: CASRLGQQETQYF

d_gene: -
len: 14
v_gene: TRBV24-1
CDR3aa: CATSRPGVKETQYF

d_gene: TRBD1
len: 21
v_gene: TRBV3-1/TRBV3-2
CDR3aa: CASSQDQGQGVFEYQNEKLFF

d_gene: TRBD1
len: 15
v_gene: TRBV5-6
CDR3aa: CASSSGTGEGEKLFF

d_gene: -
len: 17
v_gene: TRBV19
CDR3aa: CASSISGGLEGNQPQHF

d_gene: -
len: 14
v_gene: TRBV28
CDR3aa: CASSPDSPGTEAFF

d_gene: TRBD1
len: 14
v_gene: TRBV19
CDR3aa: CASSIWTGDQPQHF

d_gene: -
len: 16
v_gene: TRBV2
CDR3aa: CASSDGAGFFNSPLHF

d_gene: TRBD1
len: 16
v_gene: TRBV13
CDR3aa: CASSLEADRATGELFF

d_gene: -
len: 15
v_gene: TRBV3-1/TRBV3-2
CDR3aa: CASSQGGIQTHGYTF

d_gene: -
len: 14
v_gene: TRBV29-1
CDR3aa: CSVLPPGRPETQYF

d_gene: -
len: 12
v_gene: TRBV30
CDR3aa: CATGGGLDTQYF

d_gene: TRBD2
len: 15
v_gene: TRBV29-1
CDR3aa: CSSDGGADAVDTQYF

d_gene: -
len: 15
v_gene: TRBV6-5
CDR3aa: CASRIGGGRNTEAFF

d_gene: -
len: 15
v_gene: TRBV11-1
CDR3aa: CASSRGPGPAYGYTF

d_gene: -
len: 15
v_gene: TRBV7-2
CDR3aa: CASSLGDTPNQPQHF

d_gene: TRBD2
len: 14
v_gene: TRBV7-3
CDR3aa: CASSSGLAGGTQYF

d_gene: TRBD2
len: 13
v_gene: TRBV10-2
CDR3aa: CASRLAGSNEQFF

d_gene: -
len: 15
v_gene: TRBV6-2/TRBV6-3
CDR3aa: CASSYSTGRDEKLFF